This TCR beta chain derives from a study of CD8 T cells in Susac syndrome. The RNA, about 0.5 to 1 ug, was put through reverse transcription using random hexamers. An immunoSEQ multiplex PCR generated amplified TCR beta CDR3 products spanning 54 Vbeta and 13 Jbeta. TCRdb re-called the immunoSEQ multiplex PCR reads through MiXCR, storing one row per CDR3 protein. The data contain about 240,000 distinct CDR3 sequences, 90% to 96% of them seen just once; the ten biggest clones take up under 0.12%. The authors sequenced TCR beta from blood CD8+ and CD4+ T cells. FACS was used to enrich TEMRA cells, whereas the CD8+ and CD4+ T cells were obtained by negative isolation. There are 16 residues in the CDR3. Looked up from germline, CDR1 is MDHEN and CDR2 is SYDVKM. V shed 1 base and J 5 bases; nucleotides not matched to a gene: 10.

The sequence was obtained from a human donor with Susac syndrome. The sequencing sample was made of CD4+ T cells from PBMCs. V is TRBV28 and J is TRBJ2-5, with TRBD2 matching over 7 bases. The CDR3 nucleotides read TGTGCCAGCAGTTTATTAGGCGGGGGACCCGGGGAGACCCAGTACTTC. Amino acid sequence: CASSLLGGGPGETQYF.